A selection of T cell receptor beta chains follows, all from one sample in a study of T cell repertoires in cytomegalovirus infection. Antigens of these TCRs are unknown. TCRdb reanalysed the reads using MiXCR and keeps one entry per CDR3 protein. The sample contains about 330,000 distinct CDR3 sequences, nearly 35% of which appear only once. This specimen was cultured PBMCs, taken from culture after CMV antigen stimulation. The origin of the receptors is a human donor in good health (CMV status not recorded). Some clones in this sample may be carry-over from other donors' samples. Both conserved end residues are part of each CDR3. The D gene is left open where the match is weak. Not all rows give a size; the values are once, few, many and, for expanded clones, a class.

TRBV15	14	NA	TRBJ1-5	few	TGTGCCACCAGCAGAGCAGGCGTGGCGCAGCCCCAGCATTTT	CATSRAGVAQPQHF
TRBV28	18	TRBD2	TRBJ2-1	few	TGTGCCAGCAGTTTAGGTAGCGGGAGGGAAAGCTCCTACAATGAGCAGTTCTTC	CASSLGSGRESSYNEQFF
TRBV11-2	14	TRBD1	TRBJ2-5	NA	TGTGCCAGCAGCTCACGGACAGGGACAGAGACCCAGTACTTC	CASSSRTGTETQYF
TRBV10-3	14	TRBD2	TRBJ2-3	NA	TGTGCCATCAGTGAACGGGAGGACACAGATACGCAGTATTTT	CAISEREDTDTQYF
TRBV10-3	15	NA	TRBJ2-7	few	TGTGCCATCAGTGACGGAACAGGGAGCTCCTACGAGCAGTACTTC	CAISDGTGSSYEQYF
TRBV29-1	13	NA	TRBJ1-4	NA	TGCAGCGTTGTAGGGGGGGTTAATGAAAAACTGTTTTTT	CSVVGGVNEKLFF
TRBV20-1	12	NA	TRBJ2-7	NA	TGCAGTGCTGTCAAGACATACTACGAGCAGTACTTC	CSAVKTYYEQYF
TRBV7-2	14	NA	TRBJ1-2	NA	TGTGCCAGCAGCCAATTCCCTCCTGCCCGGGGCTACACCTTC	CASSQFPPARGYTF
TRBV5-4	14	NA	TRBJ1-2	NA	TGTGCCAGCAGCTTGGACAGAGATAACTATGGCTACACCTTC	CASSLDRDNYGYTF
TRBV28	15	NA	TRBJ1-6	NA	TGTGCCAGCAGTCCAGGGGTCTATATGAATTCACCCCTCCACTTT	CASSPGVYMNSPLHF
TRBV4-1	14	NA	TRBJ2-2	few	TGCGCCAGCAGCCACGGCCGGTGGGCCGGGGAGCTGTTTTTT	CASSHGRWAGELFF
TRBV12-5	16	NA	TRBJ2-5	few	TGTGCTAGTGGTTTGGTTGGAGGGCGAAGGGAAGAGACCCAGTACTTC	CASGLVGGRREETQYF
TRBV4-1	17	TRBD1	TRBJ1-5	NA	TGCGCCAGCAGCCGCAACTCCGGGACAGGGAGGGGTATGCCCCAGCATTTT	CASSRNSGTGRGMPQHF
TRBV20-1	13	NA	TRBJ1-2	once	TGCAGTGCTAGAGATGAGCAGGCCTATGGCTACACCTTC	CSARDEQAYGYTF
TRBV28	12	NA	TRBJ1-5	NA	TGTGCCAGCAAGGCGGGGACCCAGCCCCAGCATTTT	CASKAGTQPQHF
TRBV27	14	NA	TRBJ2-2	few	TGTGCCACACATTTATCCGGGGGCACCGGGGAGCTGTTTTTT	CATHLSGGTGELFF
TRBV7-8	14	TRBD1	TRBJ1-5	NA	TGTGCCAGCAGCTGGGGACAGCTTAATCAGCCCCAGCATTTT	CASSWGQLNQPQHF
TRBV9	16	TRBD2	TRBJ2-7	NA	TGTGCCAGCAGCATATCGGGACTAGCGGGAGTCTACGAGCAGTACTTC	CASSISGLAGVYEQYF
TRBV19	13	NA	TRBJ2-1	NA	TGTGCCAGTAGTATAGGATCCGTAAATGAGCAGTTCTTC	CASSIGSVNEQFF
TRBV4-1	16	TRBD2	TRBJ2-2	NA	TGCGCCAGCAGCAGACCGAGCGGGGGGAACACCGGGGAGCTGTTTTTT	CASSRPSGGNTGELFF
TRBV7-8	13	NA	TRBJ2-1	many	TGTGCCAGCAGCTTAGTCCCCTACAATGAGCAGTTCTTC	CASSLVPYNEQFF
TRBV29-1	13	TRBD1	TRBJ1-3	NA	TGCAGCACCAGGACAGGGTCTGGAAACACCATATATTTT	CSTRTGSGNTIYF
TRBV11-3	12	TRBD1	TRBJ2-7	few	TGTGCCAGCGGTTCAGGGGGCCATGAGCAGTACTTC	CASGSGGHEQYF
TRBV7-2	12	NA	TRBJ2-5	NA	TGTGCCAGCAGCGGATGGATGTCGACCCAGTACTTC	CASSGWMSTQYF
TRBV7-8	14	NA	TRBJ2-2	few	TGTGCCAGCATCATTAAACGGACGCCCGGGGAGCTGTTTTTT	CASIIKRTPGELFF
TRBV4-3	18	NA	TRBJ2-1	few	TGCGCCAGCAGCCAAGATACGACAACGTGGTCTAGCTACAATGAGCAGTTCTTC	CASSQDTTTWSSYNEQFF
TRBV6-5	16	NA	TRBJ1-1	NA	TGTGCCAGCAGCCCCGGGGGCGCGGGATGGAACACTGAAGCTTTCTTT	CASSPGGAGWNTEAFF
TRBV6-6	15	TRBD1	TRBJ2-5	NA	TGTGCCAGCAGTTACTCGACAGGGAATGAGGGGGAACAGGACTTC	CASSYSTGNEGEQDF
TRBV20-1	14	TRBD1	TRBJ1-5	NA	TGCAGTGCCAGTCACGCACAGGGGACTCAGCCCCAGCATTTT	CSASHAQGTQPQHF
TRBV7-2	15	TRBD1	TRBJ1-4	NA	TGTGCCAGCAGCTTTACAGGGGGCTATAATGAAAAACTGTTTTTT	CASSFTGGYNEKLFF
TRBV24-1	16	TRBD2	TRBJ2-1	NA	TGTGCCACCGGAACTAGCGGGAGCCCTAGATACAATGAGCAGTTCTTC	CATGTSGSPRYNEQFF
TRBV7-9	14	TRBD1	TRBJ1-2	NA	TGTGCCAGCAGCTTAGCCGGGACAGGGATAGGCTACACCTTC	CASSLAGTGIGYTF